A single sample gave rise to the 14 T cell receptor beta chains below, sequenced in a study of blood T cell repertoires in COVID-19. Sequencing was performed with immunoSEQ multiplex PCR; in TCRdb, only in-frame clones are kept and a portion is missing. The sample lists approximately 350,000 clones, around four fifths occurring once. Source material: peripheral blood. These receptors were obtained from a man aged 25-45 years with active or convalescent COVID-19.

This chain links TRBV7-9 with TRBJ2-1; D possibly corresponds to TRBD1 (6 bases). This CDR3 has 15 residues. Germline assignment: CDR1 SEHNR and CDR2 FQNEAQ (reference sequence). V dropped 1 base and J dropped 4 bases, with 11 bases sitting between them. This chain's CDR3 is CASSLEQGAYNEQFF. CDR3 nucleotide sequence: TGTGCCAGCAGCTTAGAACAGGGCGCTTACAATGAGCAGTTCTTC.

The J gene is TRBJ2-7, the V gene TRBV3-1 (or the pseudogene TRBV3-2); D is perhaps TRBD2 (5 bases). With 3 bases removed from V and 0 bases from J, the gap between germline ends came to 12 bases. CDR3 length: 15 amino acids. Germline CDR1 is LGHDT and CDR2 is YNNKEL (reference sequence). For the CDR3, the DNA is TGTGCCAGCAGCCAGTTAGCGTACAGCTCCTACGAGCAGTACTTC. Amino acid sequence: CASSQLAYSSYEQYF.

This clone occurred a few times. The chain couples TRBV13 to TRBJ1-3, with D tentatively TRBD1 (6 bases). The CDR3 totals 13 residues. Germline lookup yields CDR1 PRHDT and CDR2 FYEKMQ (reference sequence). The CDR3 DNA sequence: TGTGCATCGGGACACGCCTCTGGAAACACCATATATTTT. Translating it yields CASGHASGNTIYF.

The chain links TRBV4-1 to TRBJ1-2; D remains unclear. Germline V CDR1 and CDR2: MGHRA, YSYEKL. The CDR3 has 15 amino acids. Trimming shortened V by 4 bases and J by 3 bases, and 15 bases separated the two germline ends. CDR3: CASSPRPEEDYGYTF. CDR3 coding DNA: TGCGCCAGCAGCCCCCGACCAGAAGAGGACTATGGCTACACCTTC.

The chain uses TRBV11-2 and TRBJ1-5, with TRBD1 identical over 7 bases. The ends lost 4 bases at V and 4 bases at J; junction bases unmatched: 7. CDR3 length: 15 residues. The germline V gene encodes CDR1 SGHAT and CDR2 FQNNGV. CDR3 sequence reads: CASSSLTGPNQPQHF. The CDR3 region has the DNA TGTGCCAGCAGCTCCCTGACAGGGCCGAATCAGCCCCAGCATTTT.

This chain connects TRBV6-5 to TRBJ2-7, with TRBD2 matching over 10 bases. The germline gives CDR1 MNHEY, CDR2 SVGAGI. The CDR3 is 15 residues long. The V gene end was trimmed by 6 bases and the J gene end by 2 bases; junction bases not matched to a gene: 7. The CDR3: CASRYLAGETYEQYF. CDR3 DNA sequence: TGTGCCAGCAGATATCTAGCGGGGGAGACCTACGAGCAGTACTTC.

CDR3 loop: CASRNRGLYTGELFF. CDR3 nucleotide sequence: TGCGCCAGCAGGAACAGGGGCCTATACACCGGGGAGCTGTTTTTT. The chain uses TRBV5-1 and TRBJ2-2; 7 positions match TRBD1. Per germline, CDR1 SGHRS and CDR2 YFSETQ. V trimming: 5 bases; J trimming: 3 bases; junction bases outside the gene matches: 7. CDR3 length: 15 residues.

There are a few counts of this clone. The chain links TRBV5-1 to TRBJ1-2; D call uncertain. Trimming stripped 2 bases from V and 4 bases from J, with 15 bases between. Germline lookup yields CDR1 SGHRS and CDR2 YFSETQ. CDR3 length: 15 amino acids. In DNA form, the CDR3 reads TGCGCCAGCAGCTTATCGGCAGCTAGCCTCTATGGCTACACCTTC. This encodes CASSLSAASLYGYTF.

CDR3 in DNA: TGCGCCAGCAGCCAAGAGCCGGGACTAAGCTATGGCTACACCTTC. Its protein product is CASSQEPGLSYGYTF. The V call is TRBV4-1, the J call TRBJ1-2; TRBD1 might be the D (5 bases). Germline CDR1 reads MGHRA; CDR2 reads YSYEKL. This CDR3 is built from 15 residues. The V gene lost 0 bases and the J gene lost 4 bases, with 12 bases spanning the gap.

This clone was observed a few times. The chain has TRBV28 and TRBJ2-3, with D perhaps TRBD2 (6 bases). CDR3 size: 15 residues. V lost 6 bases, J lost 0 bases, and 13 bases lay in between. From germline, CDR1 is MDHEN and CDR2 SYDVKM. Here the CDR3 DNA reads TGTGCCAGCAGCCCTACCGGGACTAGCACAGATACGCAGTATTTT. Translation gives CASSPTGTSTDTQYF.

The chain couples TRBV19 to TRBJ1-2, with a possible D match to TRBD1 (6 bases). This CDR3 spans 15 amino acids. Germline values: CDR1 LNHDA, CDR2 SQIVND (reference sequence). V lost 3 bases and J 10 bases, leaving 21 bases between the germline ends. CDR3 sequence reads: CASSMATPDSLFYTF. The CDR3 DNA reads TGTGCCAGTAGTATGGCCACCCCGGACAGCCTCTTCTACACCTTC.

The chain joins TRBV5-4 to TRBJ2-5; weak D call: TRBD2 (5 bases). The CDR3 runs to 13 residues. Germline CDR1 is SGHNT and CDR2 is YYREEE (reference sequence). V was shortened by 4 bases and J by 0 bases, with 7 bases between the two germline ends. The CDR3 reads CASSEGNQETQYF. The CDR3 DNA follows: TGTGCCAGCAGCGAGGGCAACCAAGAGACCCAGTACTTC.

This clone was counted once. The chain joins TRBV5-4 to TRBJ2-1; 12 nucleotides align to TRBD2. The germline V gene has CDR1 SGHNT and CDR2 YYREEE (reference sequence). The CDR3 extends over 12 amino acids. V lost 7 bases to trimming and J lost 10 bases; unmatched junction nucleotides: 3. The CDR3 nucleotides are TGTGCCAGCCATGGGACTAGCGGGGAGCAGTTCTTC. Translation: CASHGTSGEQFF.

This chain joins TRBV18 and TRBJ1-1; perhaps TRBD1 as D (5 bases). The V and J ends lost 3 bases and 7 bases respectively, with 18 bases between them. CDR1 and CDR2 from the germline V gene are KGHSH and LQKENI. CDR3 length: 15 residues. The CDR3 DNA follows: TGTGCCAGCTCACCGACAGCCCTAGGAAGCGATGAAGCTTTCTTT. It specifies CASSPTALGSDEAFF.